The 21 T cell receptor beta chains given below trace back to one sample, sequenced in a study of shared clonotypes between healthy human individuals. The data were produced by immunoSEQ multiplex PCR, yet TCRdb's version contains in-frame clones alone and is incomplete. Seen here are 2.3 million or so clones, 90% to 95% observed once, and the top ten hold roughly 0.36%. Sequencing used naive CD4+ T cells from PBMCs. Stated subset: CD45RA+ positively selected. Source of these receptors: a man aged 18 to 29 in good health. Some clones in this sample may be carry-over from other donors' samples.

Details on this clone: This sample includes further DNA sequences coding for the same CDR3. The chain recombines TRBV7-2 with TRBJ2-1, with TRBD1 as a possible D gene (5 bases). Germline V gene lookup returns CDR1 SGHTA and CDR2 FQGNSA. The CDR3 is 13 amino acids. V lost 3 bases and J 5 bases, leaving 8 bases between the germline ends. CDR3 residues: CASSLGPDNEQFF. CDR3 coding DNA: TGTGCCAGCAGCTTGGGGCCAGACAATGAGCAGTTCTTC. The full variable domain, with the rest looked up from reference TRBV7-2 and TRBJ2-1, is GAGVSQSPSNKVTEKGKDVELRCDPISGHTALYWYRQSLGQGLEFLIYFQGNSAPDKSGLPSDRFSAERTGGSVSTLTIQRTQQEDSAVYLCASSLGPDNEQFFGPGTRLTVL.

V and J are TRBV5-1 and TRBJ2-1; D is possibly TRBD2 (5 bases). V gave up 6 bases and J gave up 10 bases, with 23 bases separating them. The germline V gene encodes CDR1 SGHRS and CDR2 YFSETQ. The CDR3 is made up of 15 amino acids. CDR3 nucleotide sequence: TGCGCCAGCAACCCCACGTCCGGGGAAGAATTGGAGCAGTTCTTC. Encoded protein: CASNPTSGEELEQFF.

The chain joins TRBV27 to TRBJ2-7, with 8 bases fitting TRBD2. This CDR3 contains 17 residues. Per the germline V gene, CDR1 is MNHEY and CDR2 is SMNVEV (reference sequence). Trimming at V came to 6 bases and at J to 2 bases, leaving 15 bases not matched to a gene. CDR3: CASSPPRGGNTPYEQYF. The CDR3 nucleotides read TGTGCCAGCAGCCCCCCCCGGGGGGGGAATACACCCTACGAGCAGTACTTC.

This chain links TRBV5-1 with TRBJ2-5; D gene uncertain. Germline lookup yields CDR1 SGHRS and CDR2 YFSETQ. Deletions cut 5 bases from V and 4 bases from J, with 15 bases between. The CDR3 sequence is 14 residues long. CDR3 residues: CASRSLINLETQYF. The DNA of the CDR3 is TGCGCCAGCAGGAGTCTAATAAACCTAGAGACCCAGTACTTC.

Only a few counts were recorded for this clone. CDR3 residues: CSARWYAEAFF. In DNA form, the CDR3 reads TGCAGTGCCCGATGGTACGCTGAAGCTTTCTTT. The chain couples TRBV20-1 to TRBJ1-1; no reliable D call. In germline, CDR1 is DFQATT, CDR2 SNEGSKA (reference sequence). The ends were cut back, 6 bases at V and 6 bases at J, with 11 bases in the middle. The CDR3 is 11 amino acids.

This chain connects TRBV18 to TRBJ2-7; D not resolved. Germline V lookup: CDR1 KGHSH, CDR2 LQKENI. CDR3 length: 12 amino acids. The V and J ends lost 2 bases and 5 bases respectively, with 7 bases between them. The CDR3 nucleotides are TGTGCCAGCTCACCATCAAACAACGAGCAGTACTTC. This translates into CASSPSNNEQYF.

This clone was seen only a few times. Written as DNA, the CDR3 is TGTGCCGCGGGGGAATTCGGGGAGCTGTTTTTT. Protein: CAAGEFGELFF. The chain employs TRBV7-7 and TRBJ2-2; 7 positions agree with TRBD2. The CDR3 runs to 11 residues. Trimming took 11 bases from V and 7 from J; bases not matched to a gene: 4. Looked up from germline, CDR1 is SSHAT and CDR2 is FNYEAQ (reference sequence).

J is TRBJ2-7 and V is TRBV9, with 7 bases lining up with TRBD2. Germline CDR1 reads SGDLS; CDR2 reads YYNGEE. V lost 3 bases to trimming and J lost 2 bases; unmatched junction nucleotides: 8. The CDR3 has 15 amino acids. Here the CDR3 reads CASSAQAGAPYEQYF. In DNA form, the CDR3 reads TGTGCCAGCAGCGCGCAGGCGGGAGCACCCTACGAGCAGTACTTC. Looking up the rest from reference TRBV9 and TRBJ2-7 gives the full variable domain: DSGVTQTPKHLITATGQRVTLRCSPRSGDLSVYWYQQSLDQGLQFLIQYYNGEERAKGNILERFSAQQFPDLHSELNLSSLELGDSALYFCASSAQAGAPYEQYFGPGTRLTVT.

A remark on this clone: Other DNA variants within this sample encode the same CDR3. The genes are TRBV28 and TRBJ1-2; TRBD1 might be the D (6 bases). Germline values: CDR1 MDHEN, CDR2 SYDVKM. This CDR3 has 13 residues. V lost 7 bases to trimming and J lost 4 bases, with 13 bases between them. This CDR3 is CASTGGAPYGYTF. The CDR3 coding sequence is TGTGCCAGCACCGGGGGGGCCCCCTATGGCTACACCTTC.

The chain recombines TRBV9 with TRBJ2-5, with D tentatively TRBD2 (5 bases). Germline V gene data show CDR1 as SGDLS and CDR2 as YYNGEE. The CDR3 consists of 14 residues. Trimming pared 2 bases from V and 4 bases from J, leaving 12 bases between. The CDR3 DNA reads TGTGCCAGCAGCGTGTACGCCGGAGGAGAGACCCAGTACTTC. Translation gives CASSVYAGGETQYF.

The chain is built from TRBV7-3 and TRBJ2-3, with D tentatively TRBD1 (6 bases). There are 14 residues in the CDR3. V shed 5 bases and J shed 4 bases, with 13 bases lying between them. Germline CDR1 and CDR2: SGHTA and FQGTGA. The CDR3 protein is CASSKNRAPDTQYF. Here the CDR3 DNA reads TGTGCCAGCAGCAAAAACAGGGCCCCAGATACGCAGTATTTT. Complete variable domain (other parts from reference TRBV7-3 and TRBJ2-3): GAGVSQTPSNKVTEKGKYVELRCDPISGHTALYWYRQSLGQGPEFLIYFQGTGAADDSGLPNDRFFAVRPEGSVSTLKIQRTERGDSAVYLCASSKNRAPDTQYFGPGTRLTVL.

V and J are TRBV5-6 and TRBJ2-5; 8 nucleotides agree with TRBD1. The CDR3 runs 15 residues. Germline V gene sequence: CDR1 SGHDT, CDR2 YYEEEE. V shed 0 bases and J 5 bases; nucleotides not matched to a gene: 6. CDR3 nucleotides: TGTGCCAGCAGCTTGGACAGGGGGTCGTGGGAGACCCAGTACTTC. Encoded protein: CASSLDRGSWETQYF.

As for this clone: Other nucleotide sequences in the sample specify the same CDR3. This sequence joins TRBV5-1 and TRBJ2-7; D may match TRBD1 or TRBD2 (5 bases each). V lost 2 bases, J lost 2 bases, and 11 bases lay in between. Per germline, CDR1 SGHRS and CDR2 YFSETQ. CDR3 length: 14 residues. CDR3 loop: CASSFGAGAYEQYF. CDR3 DNA: TGCGCCAGCAGCTTTGGGGCCGGGGCCTACGAGCAGTACTTC.

The chain is built from TRBV4-2 and TRBJ2-5; D might be TRBD2 (5 bases). The CDR3 covers 15 residues. Deletions cut 1 base from V and 1 base from J, with 10 bases between. Germline CDR1 and CDR2: LGHNA and YNFKEQ. DNA of the CDR3: TGTGCCAGCAGCCAAGGTGAAGCGGCCCAAGAGACCCAGTACTTC. Protein: CASSQGEAAQETQYF.

The chain combines TRBV19 with TRBJ2-1; D is ambiguous. This CDR3 comprises 12 residues. V was shortened by 8 bases and J by 6 bases, with 11 bases between the two germline ends. Germline lookup yields CDR1 LNHDA and CDR2 SQIVND (reference sequence). The CDR3 DNA reads as TGTGCCAGTGATTCGGGCTTCAATGAGCAGTTCTTC. This translates into CASDSGFNEQFF.

The chain carries TRBV7-2 and TRBJ2-7, with 7 positions matching TRBD1. V lost 5 bases, J lost 0 bases, and 4 bases stayed unmatched. The length of the CDR3 is 14 residues. The germline gives CDR1 SGHTA, CDR2 FQGNSA. CDR3 amino acids: CASSHTGVSYEQYF. For the CDR3, the DNA is TGTGCCAGCAGCCACACAGGGGTCTCCTACGAGCAGTACTTC.

The V call is TRBV27, the J call TRBJ2-5; a possible D gene is TRBD1 (6 bases). The CDR3 has 12 residues. The germline V and J ends were trimmed by 7 bases and 5 bases, with 11 bases remaining between them. Looked up from germline, CDR1 is MNHEY and CDR2 is SMNVEV (reference sequence). DNA of the CDR3: TGTGCCAGCAAAACAGGGTTGGAGACCCAGTACTTC. It encodes CASKTGLETQYF.

This clone came up a few times. The rearrangement joins TRBV29-1 to TRBJ1-1; unclear D gene. The germline V and J ends were trimmed by 4 bases and 2 bases, with 14 bases remaining between them. The CDR3 covers 14 residues. CDR1 is SQVTM, CDR2 ANQGSEA, per germline. CDR3 sequence reads: CSVGGLVSNTEAFF. DNA for the CDR3: TGCAGCGTTGGTGGTTTAGTCTCAAACACTGAAGCTTTCTTT.

The chain has TRBV5-4 and TRBJ2-1; D unclear. The CDR3 has 15 amino acids. CDR1 and CDR2 (germline): SGHNT, YYREEE (reference sequence). Trimming cost V 0 bases and J 3 bases, with 10 bases left between them. CDR3 DNA: TGTGCCAGCAGCTTGGCCGGGCAGAACTACAATGAGCAGTTCTTC. Protein sequence: CASSLAGQNYNEQFF.

CDR3 sequence (DNA): TGTGCCAGTACAGCTTTCGGGGCCCAGAACACTGAAGCTTTCTTT. Translated, it gives CASTAFGAQNTEAFF. The chain couples TRBV19 to TRBJ1-1, with D maybe TRBD1 (5 bases). The CDR3 runs 15 residues. In germline, CDR1 is LNHDA, CDR2 SQIVND (reference sequence). V lost 7 bases and J lost 1, with 16 bases in between.

V gene TRBV6-5 combines with J gene TRBJ2-7, with 8 bases that match TRBD1. The CDR3 is made up of 15 amino acids. From germline, CDR1 is MNHEY and CDR2 SVGAGI. The J segment lost 2 bases and the V segment lost 7 bases, leaving 10 bases of the junction unmatched. Here the CDR3 DNA reads TGTGCCAGCACCCGACAGGGGAGGTTCCCCTACGAGCAGTACTTC. This sequence encodes CASTRQGRFPYEQYF.